The present entry profiles one TCR beta chain with its context. This specimen comes from a study of blood T cell repertoires in COVID-19. Germline CDR1 SGHKS, CDR2 YYEKEE (reference sequence). CDR3 length: 13 amino acids. The V end was cut by 4 bases, the J end by 6 bases, with 14 bases between. Under the authors' procedure: Estimation of nucleated cell counts was performed using reference gene primer amplification. Assay used: immunoSEQ multiplex PCR; TCRdb lists only in-frame clones, some missing. Clone size and V and J calls were adopted from that table, with D and trimming inferred from the DNA. The repertoire holds 50,000 to 85,000 clones, with around three quarters as singletons.

This chain joins TRBV5-5 and TRBJ2-7, with TRBD2 as a possible D gene (6 bases). The sequenced sample consisted of peripheral blood. The source of this sequence is a human donor in a cohort sampled during active COVID-19. The CDR3 sequence is CASSPGGSREQYF. The CDR3 DNA reads TGTGCCAGCAGCCCTGGGGGGTCCCGCGAGCAGTACTTC.